Listed below are T cell receptor beta chains from one sample, sequenced in a study of lymphopenia after photon versus proton radiotherapy. The assay was immunoSEQ multiplex PCR, and TCRdb's table has in-frame clones only and misses some. The table lists approximately 170,000 clones, approximately 86% of them singletons. The starting material was peripheral blood, obtained from a patient treated with photon-based radiotherapy. Receptor source: a man in his forties or fifties with gastric cancer. The conserved cysteine and the conserved F or W are not part of the CDR3 here.

J gene,CDR3 length,V gene,CDR3 protein
TRBJ2-1,15,TRBV5-6,ASSRLAGFLSYNEQF
TRBJ1-2,11,TRBV29-1,SVRDTGRHGYT
TRBJ2-2,13,TRBV9,ASSRAPTNTGELF
TRBJ2-7,13,TRBV5-4,ASSLGRDEHYEQY
TRBJ2-1,15,TRBV9,DGKGLAGAGFYNEQF
TRBJ2-7,14,TRBV5-6,ASSLLGDSAFYEGY
TRBJ1-5,10,TRBV6-5,ASSPRDQPQH
TRBJ1-5,10,TRBV27,ASSQLGQPQH
TRBJ2-1,14,TRBV11-2,ASSLGDRGRNDEQF
TRBJ2-7,13,TRBV7-3,ASSLGLAGAYEQY
TRBJ1-2,13,TRBV15,ATSRVIQGHNGYT
TRBJ1-2,11,TRBV27,ASTTGAGYGYT
TRBJ2-2,14,TRBV11-2,ASSLIGQGLSGELF
TRBJ1-3,15,TRBV28,ASSSWTGGHSINTIY
TRBJ2-7,14,TRBV11-2,ASSRGGSGEAYEQY
TRBJ2-1,13,TRBV10-2,ASKLAGGSYNEQF
TRBJ2-1,12,TRBV2,ASSARSSYNEQF
TRBJ2-7,15,TRBV6-1,ASSEYWGGTASYEQY
TRBJ2-7,15,TRBV7-3,ASSSSTTGQVSYEQY
TRBJ2-7,12,TRBV5-5,ASSLVLAGGMQY
TRBJ2-7,16,TRBV4-2,ASSQDAKAGGLAYEQY
TRBJ2-7,13,TRBV7-8,ASSWIQGMSYEQY
TRBJ2-7,14,TRBV7-2,ASSYRTGGTLYEQY
TRBJ1-2,12,TRBV5-6,ASSPGHTDYGYT
TRBJ2-7,11,TRBV29-1,SVIGIQRYEQY
TRBJ2-2,10,TRBV28,AVRSGTGELF
TRBJ2-7,12,TRBV7-9,ASSLGQGAIEQY
TRBJ2-7,17,TRBV7-6,ASSPPRTSVTHEIYEQY
TRBJ2-5,13,TRBV19,ASTTSGGGQETQY
TRBJ2-1,12,TRBV28,ASREPSYRNEQF
TRBJ2-2,13,TRBV19,ASSPLLANTGELF
TRBJ1-2,12,TRBV5-1,ASSADGVNYGYT
TRBJ2-7,14,TRBV2,ASRATSVNPSYEQY